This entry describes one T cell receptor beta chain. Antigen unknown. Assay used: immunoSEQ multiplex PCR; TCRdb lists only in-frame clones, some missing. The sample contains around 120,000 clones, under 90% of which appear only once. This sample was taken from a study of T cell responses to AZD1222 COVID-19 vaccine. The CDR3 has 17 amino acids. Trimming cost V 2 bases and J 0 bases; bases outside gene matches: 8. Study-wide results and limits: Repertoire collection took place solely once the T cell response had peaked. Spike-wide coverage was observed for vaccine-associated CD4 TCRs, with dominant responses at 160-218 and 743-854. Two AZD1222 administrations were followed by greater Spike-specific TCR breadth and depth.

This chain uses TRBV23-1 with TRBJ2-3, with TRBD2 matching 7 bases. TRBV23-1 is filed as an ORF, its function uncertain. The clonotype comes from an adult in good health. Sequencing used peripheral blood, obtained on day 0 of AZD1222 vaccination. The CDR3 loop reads CASSQTPAGSSTDTQYF. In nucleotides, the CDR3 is TGCGCCAGCAGTCAAACGCCAGCGGGAAGTAGCACAGATACGCAGTATTTT.